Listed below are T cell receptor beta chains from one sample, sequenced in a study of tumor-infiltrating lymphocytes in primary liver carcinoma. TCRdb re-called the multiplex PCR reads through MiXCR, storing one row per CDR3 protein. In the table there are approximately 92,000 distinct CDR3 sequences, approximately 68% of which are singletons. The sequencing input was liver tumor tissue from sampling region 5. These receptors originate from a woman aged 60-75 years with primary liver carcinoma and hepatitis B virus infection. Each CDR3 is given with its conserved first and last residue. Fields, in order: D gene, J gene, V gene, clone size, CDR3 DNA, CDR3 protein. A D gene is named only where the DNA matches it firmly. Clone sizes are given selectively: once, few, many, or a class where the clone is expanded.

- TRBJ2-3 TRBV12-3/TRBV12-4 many TGTGCCAGCAGTTTAGCGCTAAGTCGGACCAGCACAGATACGCAGTATTTT CASSLALSRTSTDTQYF
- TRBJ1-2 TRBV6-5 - TGTGCCAGCAACCAAGTAACTGGGGTAGCAGGAGGCTACACCTTC CASNQVTGVAGGYTF
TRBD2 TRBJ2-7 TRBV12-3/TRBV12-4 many TGTGCCAGCAGTCCACGGGGGCCTAGCGGGAGGGTATACGAGCAGTACTTC CASSPRGPSGRVYEQYF
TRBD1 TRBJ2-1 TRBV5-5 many TGTGCCAGCAGCTTTTCGCGGGACAGGGTGAAGCAGTTCTTC CASSFSRDRVKQFF
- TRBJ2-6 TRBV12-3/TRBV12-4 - TGTACTAGCAGTTATGAAACTGGGGCCAACGTCCTGACTTTC CTSSYETGANVLTF
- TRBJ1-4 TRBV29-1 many TGCAGCGTTGAAGATCATCAGGGTGCCAGAGGAAAACTGTTTTTT CSVEDHQGARGKLFF
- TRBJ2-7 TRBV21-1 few TGTGCCAGCAGCACGTGGAACGACCCGACTAGCGTCGACGAGCAGTACTTC CASSTWNDPTSVDEQYF
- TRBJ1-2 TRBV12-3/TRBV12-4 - TGTGCCAGCAGTTCAATCAACATGGATGACTATGGCTACACCTTC CASSSINMDDYGYTF
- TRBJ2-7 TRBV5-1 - TGCGCCAGCAGCTTGGAAAGATTCTTGGGGCAGTACTTC CASSLERFLGQYF
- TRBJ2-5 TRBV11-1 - TGTGTCAGCAGCTTACAGTATCAAGAGACCCAGTACTTC CVSSLQYQETQYF
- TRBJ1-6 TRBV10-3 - TGTGCTTCGACAAGGGGTTATTCACACCTCCACTTT CASTRGYSHLHF
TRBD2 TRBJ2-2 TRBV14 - TGTGCCAGCAGCCACGGACTAGCGGGCACAGGGGAGCTGTGTTTT CASSHGLAGTGELCF
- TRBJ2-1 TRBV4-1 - TGCGTCAGCAGCCAAGAGCCAGGAGGGAAGTACAATGAGCAGTTCTTC CVSSQEPGGKYNEQFF
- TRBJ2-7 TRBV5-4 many TGTGCCAGCAGCCAACAGCACGGGTACGAGCAGTACTTC CASSQQHGYEQYF
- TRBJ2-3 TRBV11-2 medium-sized TGTGCCAGCAGCTTAGAACCCGCAGATACGCAGTATTTT CASSLEPADTQYF
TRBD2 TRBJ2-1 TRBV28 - TGTGCCAGCAGTTCCAGACTAGCGGGAGTCAGCGAGCGGTTCTTC CASSSRLAGVSERFF
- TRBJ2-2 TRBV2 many TGTGCCAGCAGTGACGAGCAGGGGAATGCCGGGGAGCTGTTTTTT CASSDEQGNAGELFF
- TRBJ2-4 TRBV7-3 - TGTGCCAGCAGCGGAGAGGGATCGTACATTCAGTACTTC CASSGEGSYIQYF
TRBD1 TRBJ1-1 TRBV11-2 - TGTGCCAGCAGCCCTAGCGGACAGGCTTACACTGAAGCTTTCTTT CASSPSGQAYTEAFF
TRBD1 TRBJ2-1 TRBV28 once TGCGCCAGCAGCTCCCTCAGGGACAGATCCTACAATGAGCGGTTCTTC CASSSLRDRSYNERFF
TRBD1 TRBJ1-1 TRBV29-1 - TGCAGCGTGCTGACAGGGGGTGACACTGATGATTCCTTT CSVLTGGDTDDSF
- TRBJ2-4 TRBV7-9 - TGTGCCAGCAGCTTAGGGGGGGGGCCCAAAAACATTCAGTACTTC CASSLGGGPKNIQYF
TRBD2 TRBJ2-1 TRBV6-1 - TGTGCCAGCGGTTTGGTAGCGGGAGGGCGTGAGCACTTCTTC CASGLVAGGREHFF
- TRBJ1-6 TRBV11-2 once TGTGCCGGCAGCTTAGGCAGGGAAACAGGGCGCAATTCACCAGTCCACTTT CAGSLGRETGRNSPVHF
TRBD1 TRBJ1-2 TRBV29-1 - TGCAGCGCCGGACAGGGAAACGGTAACACCTTC CSAGQGNGNTF
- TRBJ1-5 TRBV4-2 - TGTACCAGCAGCCAAACAGTTGCTCGGCCCCAGCATTTT CTSSQTVARPQHF
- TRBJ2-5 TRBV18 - TGTGCCAGCTCACTCGGACAGCGGGAGACCCAGTACTTC CASSLGQRETQYF
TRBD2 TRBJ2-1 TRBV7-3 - TGTGCCAACAGCGCACGAGCGGGGGGTACGGTTGGGCAGTTCTTC CANSARAGGTVGQFF
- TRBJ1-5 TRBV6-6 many TGTGCCAGCAGGGGGGGAGGCAATCAGCCCCAGCATTTT CASRGGGNQPQHF
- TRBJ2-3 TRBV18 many TGTGCCAGCTCACCACAAGGGAATTTCGCAGATACGCAGTATTTT CASSPQGNFADTQYF
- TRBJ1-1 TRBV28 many TGTGCCAGCATCAACAGGCCTTCGGGGAACACTGAAGCTTTCTTT CASINRPSGNTEAFF